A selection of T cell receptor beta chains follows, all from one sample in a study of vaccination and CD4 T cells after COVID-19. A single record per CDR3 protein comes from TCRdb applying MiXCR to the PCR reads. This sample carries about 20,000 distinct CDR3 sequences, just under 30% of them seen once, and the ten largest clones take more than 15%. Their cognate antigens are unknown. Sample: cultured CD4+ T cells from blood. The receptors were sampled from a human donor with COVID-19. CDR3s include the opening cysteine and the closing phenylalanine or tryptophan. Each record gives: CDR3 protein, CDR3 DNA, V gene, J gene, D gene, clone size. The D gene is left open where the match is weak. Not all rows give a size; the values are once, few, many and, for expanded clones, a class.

CDR3aa: CASSLGGSRGWEQYF
CDR3nt: TGTGCCAGCAGCTTAGGGGGGTCAAGGGGCTGGGAGCAGTACTTC
v_gene: TRBV11-2
j_gene: TRBJ2-7
d_gene: .
abundance: .

CDR3aa: CASSQGAAQETQYF
CDR3nt: TGTGCCAGCAGCCAAGGGGCAGCCCAAGAGACCCAGTACTTC
v_gene: TRBV7-3
j_gene: TRBJ2-5
d_gene: .
abundance: .

CDR3aa: CAISEKGNKAGANVLTF
CDR3nt: TGTGCCATCAGTGAGAAGGGGAATAAGGCTGGGGCCAACGTCCTGACTTTC
v_gene: TRBV10-3
j_gene: TRBJ2-6
d_gene: .
abundance: few

CDR3aa: CSAGGGSYNEQFF
CDR3nt: TGCAGTGCAGGGGGGGGGTCCTACAATGAGCAGTTCTTC
v_gene: TRBV20-1
j_gene: TRBJ2-1
d_gene: .
abundance: few

CDR3aa: CASSDFAGAFADTQYF
CDR3nt: TGTGCCAGCAGTGATTTTGCGGGGGCCTTCGCAGATACGCAGTATTTT
v_gene: TRBV25-1
j_gene: TRBJ2-3
d_gene: .
abundance: once

CDR3aa: CSVEDLRGREAFF
CDR3nt: TGCAGCGTTGAAGATCTTCGGGGACGGGAAGCTTTCTTT
v_gene: TRBV29-1
j_gene: TRBJ1-1
d_gene: .
abundance: .

CDR3aa: CASSLARGKDGYTF
CDR3nt: TGTGCCAGCAGTTTAGCTAGGGGAAAGGATGGCTACACCTTC
v_gene: TRBV12-3/TRBV12-4
j_gene: TRBJ1-2
d_gene: .
abundance: .

CDR3aa: CASSLQGAWETQYF
CDR3nt: TGTGCCAGCAGCCTCCAAGGGGCATGGGAGACCCAGTACTTC
v_gene: TRBV7-2
j_gene: TRBJ2-5
d_gene: .
abundance: .

CDR3aa: CASSRLGLGRDGELFF
CDR3nt: TGTGCCAGCAGCCGGCTTGGGCTAGGAAGGGACGGGGAGCTGTTTTTT
v_gene: TRBV14
j_gene: TRBJ2-2
d_gene: .
abundance: once

CDR3aa: CASSLDWINTEAFF
CDR3nt: TGTGCCAGCAGCTTAGATTGGATCAACACTGAAGCTTTCTTT
v_gene: TRBV11-2
j_gene: TRBJ1-1
d_gene: .
abundance: .

CDR3aa: CASSFSEGNNSPLHF
CDR3nt: TGTGCCAGCAGTTTTTCGGAGGGTAATAATTCACCCCTCCACTTT
v_gene: TRBV12-3/TRBV12-4
j_gene: TRBJ1-6
d_gene: .
abundance: .

CDR3aa: CASSQVMLQNTGELFF
CDR3nt: TGTGCCAGCAGCCAAGTCATGCTTCAGAACACCGGGGAGCTGTTTTTT
v_gene: TRBV14
j_gene: TRBJ2-2
d_gene: .
abundance: .

CDR3aa: CASSPPGTSSNEQFF
CDR3nt: TGTGCCAGCAGCCCCCCCGGGACTAGCTCCAATGAGCAGTTCTTC
v_gene: TRBV7-2
j_gene: TRBJ2-1
d_gene: TRBD2
abundance: .

CDR3aa: CASSRRTGTNTDTQYF
CDR3nt: TGTGCCAGCAGTAGAAGAACCGGGACCAACACAGATACGCAGTATTTT
v_gene: TRBV6-1
j_gene: TRBJ2-3
d_gene: .
abundance: .

CDR3aa: CASSRQGVGEKLFF
CDR3nt: TGTGCCAGCAGCCGACAGGGAGTAGGGGAAAAACTGTTTTTT
v_gene: TRBV4-2
j_gene: TRBJ1-4
d_gene: TRBD1
abundance: .

CDR3aa: CASRRLAGSSTDTQYF
CDR3nt: TGTGCCAGCAGAAGACTAGCGGGGTCATCCACAGATACGCAGTATTTT
v_gene: TRBV6-1
j_gene: TRBJ2-3
d_gene: TRBD2
abundance: .

CDR3aa: CSAGGVLGADTQYF
CDR3nt: TGCAGTGCTGGAGGAGTTTTGGGGGCAGATACGCAGTATTTT
v_gene: TRBV20-1
j_gene: TRBJ2-3
d_gene: .
abundance: few

CDR3aa: CASSRPFQERSTEAFF
CDR3nt: TGCGCCAGCAGCCGCCCGTTTCAGGAACGTAGCACTGAAGCTTTCTTT
v_gene: TRBV4-1
j_gene: TRBJ1-1
d_gene: .
abundance: .

CDR3aa: CASSSGQGARGTDTQYF
CDR3nt: TGTGCCAGCAGTTCCGGACAGGGGGCGCGAGGCACAGATACGCAGTATTTT
v_gene: TRBV6-5
j_gene: TRBJ2-3
d_gene: TRBD1
abundance: .

CDR3aa: CASSTRTGEQYF
CDR3nt: TGCGCCAGCAGCACCCGGACAGGAGAGCAGTACTTC
v_gene: TRBV5-1
j_gene: TRBJ2-7
d_gene: TRBD1
abundance: once

CDR3aa: CAITTGVNSPLHF
CDR3nt: TGTGCCATCACGACAGGGGTGAATTCACCCCTCCACTTT
v_gene: TRBV10-3
j_gene: TRBJ1-6
d_gene: TRBD1
abundance: few

CDR3aa: CSARALADRREQYF
CDR3nt: TGCAGTGCTAGAGCACTAGCGGACCGGCGCGAGCAGTACTTC
v_gene: TRBV20-1
j_gene: TRBJ2-7
d_gene: TRBD2
abundance: .

CDR3aa: CASSYLGGSTDTQYF
CDR3nt: TGCGCCAGCAGCTATCTGGGGGGGAGCACAGATACGCAGTATTTT
v_gene: TRBV4-1
j_gene: TRBJ2-3
d_gene: TRBD2
abundance: .

CDR3aa: CASSLALSSGTEAFF
CDR3nt: TGCGCCAGCAGCTTGGCCTTGTCCTCGGGGACTGAAGCTTTCTTT
v_gene: TRBV5-1
j_gene: TRBJ1-1
d_gene: .
abundance: .

CDR3aa: CASSSFGLAGGITQYF
CDR3nt: TGTGCCAGCAGCTCTTTTGGACTAGCGGGGGGAATTACGCAGTATTTT
v_gene: TRBV7-9
j_gene: TRBJ2-3
d_gene: TRBD2
abundance: .

CDR3aa: CASSQASGLSTEAFF
CDR3nt: TGTGCCAGCAGCCAAGCGTCCGGGTTGAGCACTGAAGCTTTCTTT
v_gene: TRBV14
j_gene: TRBJ1-1
d_gene: .
abundance: .

CDR3aa: CASSHFKTAEQYF
CDR3nt: TGTGCCAGCAGCCATTTCAAAACTGCCGAGCAGTACTTC
v_gene: TRBV14
j_gene: TRBJ2-7
d_gene: .
abundance: .

CDR3aa: CASSLRVLLGSGNTIYF
CDR3nt: TGTGCCAGCAGTTTACGGGTCCTCCTCGGGTCTGGAAACACCATATATTTT
v_gene: TRBV28
j_gene: TRBJ1-3
d_gene: .
abundance: .

CDR3aa: CASSGQDNQPQHF
CDR3nt: TGTGCCAGCAGTGGGCAGGACAATCAGCCCCAGCATTTT
v_gene: TRBV6-1
j_gene: TRBJ1-5
d_gene: .
abundance: .

CDR3aa: CATGDRVDQPQHF
CDR3nt: TGCGCCACCGGGGACAGGGTTGATCAGCCCCAGCATTTT
v_gene: TRBV10-2
j_gene: TRBJ1-5
d_gene: TRBD1
abundance: medium-sized

CDR3aa: CASSQPTSGNEKLFF
CDR3nt: TGTGCCAGCAGTCAGCCTACTTCGGGGAATGAAAAACTGTTTTTT
v_gene: TRBV28
j_gene: TRBJ1-4
d_gene: .
abundance: .

CDR3aa: CASSLAPGTAYEQYF
CDR3nt: TGCGCCAGCAGCTTGGCCCCCGGGACAGCCTACGAGCAGTACTTC
v_gene: TRBV5-1
j_gene: TRBJ2-7
d_gene: TRBD1
abundance: .

CDR3aa: CASSLEGSLNSPLHF
CDR3nt: TGTGCCAGCAGCTTAGAGGGGTCTCTAAATTCACCCCTCCACTTT
v_gene: TRBV7-2
j_gene: TRBJ1-6
d_gene: .
abundance: few

CDR3aa: CASSRRQEAYGYTF
CDR3nt: TGTGCCAGCAGTCGCCGACAGGAAGCCTATGGCTACACCTTC
v_gene: TRBV28
j_gene: TRBJ1-2
d_gene: .
abundance: .

CDR3aa: CASSANEPNYGYTF
CDR3nt: TGTGCCAGCAGCGCTAATGAGCCTAACTATGGCTACACCTTC
v_gene: TRBV11-2
j_gene: TRBJ1-2
d_gene: .
abundance: few

CDR3aa: CASSKGFSRGTQETQYF
CDR3nt: TGTGCCAGCAGCAAAGGTTTTTCGCGGGGAACCCAAGAGACCCAGTACTTC
v_gene: TRBV21-1
j_gene: TRBJ2-5
d_gene: .
abundance: few